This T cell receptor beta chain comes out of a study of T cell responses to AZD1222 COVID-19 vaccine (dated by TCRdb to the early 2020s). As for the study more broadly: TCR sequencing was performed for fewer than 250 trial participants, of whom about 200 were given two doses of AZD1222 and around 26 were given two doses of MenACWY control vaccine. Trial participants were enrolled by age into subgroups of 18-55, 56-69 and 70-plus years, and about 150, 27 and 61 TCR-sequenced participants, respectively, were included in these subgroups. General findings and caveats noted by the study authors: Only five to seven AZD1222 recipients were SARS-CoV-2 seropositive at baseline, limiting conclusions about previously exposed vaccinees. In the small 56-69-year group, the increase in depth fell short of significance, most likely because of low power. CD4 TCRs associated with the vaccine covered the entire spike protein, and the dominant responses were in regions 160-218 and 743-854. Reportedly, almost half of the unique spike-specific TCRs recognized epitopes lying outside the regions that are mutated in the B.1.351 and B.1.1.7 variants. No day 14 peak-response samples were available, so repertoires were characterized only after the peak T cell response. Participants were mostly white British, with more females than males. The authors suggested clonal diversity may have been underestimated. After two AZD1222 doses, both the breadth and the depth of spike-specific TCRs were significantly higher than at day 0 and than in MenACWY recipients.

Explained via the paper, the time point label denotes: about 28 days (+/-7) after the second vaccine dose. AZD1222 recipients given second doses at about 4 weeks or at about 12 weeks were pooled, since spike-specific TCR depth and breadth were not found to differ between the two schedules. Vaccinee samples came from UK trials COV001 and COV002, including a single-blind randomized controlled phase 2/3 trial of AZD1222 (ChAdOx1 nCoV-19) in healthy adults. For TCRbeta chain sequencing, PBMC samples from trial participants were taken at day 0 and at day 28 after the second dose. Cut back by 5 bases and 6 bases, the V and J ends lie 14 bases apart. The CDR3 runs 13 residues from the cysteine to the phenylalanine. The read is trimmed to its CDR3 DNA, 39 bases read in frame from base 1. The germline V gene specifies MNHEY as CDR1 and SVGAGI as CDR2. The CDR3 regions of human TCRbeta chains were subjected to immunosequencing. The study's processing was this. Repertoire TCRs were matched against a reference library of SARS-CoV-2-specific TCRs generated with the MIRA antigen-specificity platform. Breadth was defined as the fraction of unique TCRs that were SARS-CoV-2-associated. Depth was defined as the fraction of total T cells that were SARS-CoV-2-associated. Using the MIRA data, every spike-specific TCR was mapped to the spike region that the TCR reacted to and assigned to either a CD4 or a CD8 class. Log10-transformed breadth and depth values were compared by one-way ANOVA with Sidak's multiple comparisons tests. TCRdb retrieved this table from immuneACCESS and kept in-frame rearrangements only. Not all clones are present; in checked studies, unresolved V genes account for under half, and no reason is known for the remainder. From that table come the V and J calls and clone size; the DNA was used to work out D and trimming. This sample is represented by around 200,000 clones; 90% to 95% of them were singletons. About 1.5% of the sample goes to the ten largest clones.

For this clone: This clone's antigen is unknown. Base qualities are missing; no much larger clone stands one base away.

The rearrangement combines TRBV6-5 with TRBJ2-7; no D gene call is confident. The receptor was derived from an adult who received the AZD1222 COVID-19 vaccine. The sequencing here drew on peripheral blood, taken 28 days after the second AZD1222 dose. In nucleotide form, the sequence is TGTGCCAGCAGTCGAGGCAGGTTCTCCGAGCAGTACTTC. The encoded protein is CASSRGRFSEQYF.